This TCR beta chain originates from a study of T cells in Graves' hyperthyroidism and ophthalmopathy. This clonotype was recorded at least ten times. The CDR3 length is 15 residues. Germline loops: CDR1 KGHSH, CDR2 LQKENI. With 2 bases removed from V and 7 bases from J, the gap between germline ends came to 18 bases. Amplification targeted TCR beta CDR3 regions from RNA transcripts. During a first-round RT-PCR of the TCR CDR3, the HTBI primer set was used. TCRdb reanalysed the multiplex PCR reads using MiXCR and keeps one entry per CDR3 protein. The sample consists of more than 350,000 distinct CDR3 sequences, about a sixth of them appearing once. Aged 18 to 65, the patients had hyperthyroidism that was newly diagnosed and had lasted under 2 months. When hyperthyroidism was first diagnosed, the blood sample was taken, preceding any ophthalmopathy symptoms.

The source of this sequence is a woman younger than 45 with Graves' hyperthyroidism that later progressed to Graves' ophthalmopathy. Sequenced material: blood. This rearrangement joins TRBV18 to TRBJ2-7, with D perhaps being TRBD1 or TRBD2 (5 bases each). CDR3: CASSPGTGTAKEQYF. In nucleotides, the CDR3 is TGTGCCAGCTCACCAGGAACCGGGACGGCGAAAGAGCAGTACTTC.